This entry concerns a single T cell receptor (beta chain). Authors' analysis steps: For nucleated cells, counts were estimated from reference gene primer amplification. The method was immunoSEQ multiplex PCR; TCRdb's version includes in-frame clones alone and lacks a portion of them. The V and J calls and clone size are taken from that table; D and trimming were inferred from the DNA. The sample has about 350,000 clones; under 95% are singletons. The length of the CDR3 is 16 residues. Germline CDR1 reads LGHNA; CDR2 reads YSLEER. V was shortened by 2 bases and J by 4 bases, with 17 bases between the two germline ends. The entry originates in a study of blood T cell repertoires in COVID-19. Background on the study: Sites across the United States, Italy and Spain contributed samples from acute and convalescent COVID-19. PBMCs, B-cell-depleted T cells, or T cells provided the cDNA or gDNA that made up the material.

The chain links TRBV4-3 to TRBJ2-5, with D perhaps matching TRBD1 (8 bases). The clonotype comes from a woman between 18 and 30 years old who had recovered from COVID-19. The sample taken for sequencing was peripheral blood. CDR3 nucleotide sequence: TGCGCCAGCAGCCAATTCTCACAGGGGGGGCGAGAGACCCAGTACTTC. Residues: CASSQFSQGGRETQYF.